This T cell receptor beta chain was sequenced during a study of T cells in tuberculosis. Overall study findings and caveats: Some low-affinity tetramer-binding T cells may be absent from this sample.

Sequencing of TCR-alpha and TCR-beta chains was unpaired. Sequencing was performed with immunoSEQ multiplex PCR; in TCRdb, only in-frame clones are kept and a portion is missing. The sample yields approximately 88,000 clones, roughly 91% seen once. After thawing and overnight rest, PBMC were stained with GMM-loaded CD1B tetramer, viability dye and anti-CD3 for sorting. The CD1B tetramers carried C32 glucose monomycolate purified from Rhodococcus equi. V was trimmed by 9 bases and J by 1 base, leaving 12 bases between them. The CDR3 is 13 amino acids. Looked up from germline, CDR1 is MNHEY and CDR2 is SMNVEV (reference sequence).

This receptor was identified in an adult woman with latent tuberculosis. The rearrangement joins TRBV27 to TRBJ1-1, with D unresolved. The sequenced sample consisted of CD1b-GMM tetramer-negative cells sorted from PBMCs. The CDR3 protein is CASKLLPNTEAFF. For the CDR3, the DNA is TGTGCCAGTAAACTCCTCCCGAACACTGAAGCTTTCTTT.